These T cell receptor beta chains were read from a single sample in a study of T cell changes during pregnancy in multiple sclerosis. Assay used: immunoSEQ multiplex PCR; TCRdb lists only in-frame clones, some missing. Of about 40,000 clones in the sample, roughly nine tenths are singletons; the top ten hold 0.7% to 1%. Here the sequenced sample was CD4+ T cells from peripheral blood mononuclear cells, taken in the third trimester of pregnancy. These receptors were obtained from a female donor with multiple sclerosis, enrolled in a pregnancy study. CDR3s include the opening cysteine and the closing phenylalanine or tryptophan. A D gene is named only where the DNA matches it firmly. Size is stated for part of the rows, as once, few or many counts, or as a class when the clone is expanded.

size | D | J | V | DNA | CDR3
NA | NA | TRBJ1-3 | TRBV11-2 | TGTGCCAGCAGCTCGGGTGGGGAGTCTGGAAACACCATATATTTT | CASSSGGESGNTIYF
NA | TRBD2 | TRBJ2-5 | TRBV9 | TGTGCCAGCAGCGGAATAGCGGGAGGGGGGGAGACCCAGTACTTC | CASSGIAGGGETQYF
NA | TRBD1 | TRBJ2-1 | TRBV6-1 | TGTGCCAGCAGTGGGCGAGACAGGGAGTATGAGCAGTTCTTC | CASSGRDREYEQFF
NA | TRBD1 | TRBJ2-7 | TRBV7-2 | TGTGCCAGCAGCTTAGACGGACAGGGGGCTTACGAGCAGTACTTC | CASSLDGQGAYEQYF
NA | TRBD1 | TRBJ2-7 | TRBV30 | TGTGCCTCTCGTGGGCAGGGGGCCTCCTACGAGCAGTACTTC | CASRGQGASYEQYF
NA | NA | TRBJ2-3 | TRBV2 | TGTGCCAGCAGTGATGGCCACAACACAGATACGCAGTATTTT | CASSDGHNTDTQYF
NA | TRBD2 | TRBJ2-1 | TRBV4-3 | TGCGCCAGCAGCCGTGGGACTAGCGGGAGCTATGAGCAGTTCTTC | CASSRGTSGSYEQFF
NA | NA | TRBJ2-3 | TRBV6-1 | TGTGCCAGCAGCAAAGGGGGGGTAAGCACAGATACGCAGTATTTT | CASSKGGVSTDTQYF
few | NA | TRBJ2-2 | TRBV7-2 | TGTGCCAGCAGCTTAGCGTCTAGCCGGGTCGCGAACACCGGGGAGCTGTTTTTT | CASSLASSRVANTGELFF
NA | NA | TRBJ1-2 | TRBV5-1 | TGCGCCAGCAGATCCGATACAGGGTACTATGGCTACACCTTC | CASRSDTGYYGYTF
NA | NA | TRBJ1-1 | TRBV19 | TGTGCCAGTAGCGGCACGTTAGGGGACACTGAAGCTTTCTTT | CASSGTLGDTEAFF
NA | NA | TRBJ2-1 | TRBV11-3 | TGTGCCAGCAGCTTAGAATCGGGAGAATCCTACAATGAGCAGTTCTTC | CASSLESGESYNEQFF
NA | TRBD1 | TRBJ2-5 | TRBV7-2 | TGTGCCAGCAGCTTTGACAGGGTGGTAGGAGAGACCCAGTACTTC | CASSFDRVVGETQYF
NA | TRBD1 | TRBJ2-7 | TRBV23-1 | TGCGCCAGCAGTCGCGACAGGGGCCTTTCCTACGAGCAGTACTTC | CASSRDRGLSYEQYF
once | TRBD1 | TRBJ1-4 | TRBV27 | TGTGCCAGCAGTTTGAGGACAGGGCAGACGGAAAAACTGTTTTTT | CASSLRTGQTEKLFF
NA | NA | TRBJ1-2 | TRBV7-2 | TGTGCCAGCAGCTTAACGGGGACACCCAACTATGGCTACACCTTC | CASSLTGTPNYGYTF
NA | NA | TRBJ1-1 | TRBV6-1 | TGTGCCAGCAGGCTTGGACAGAACACTGAAGCTTTCTTT | CASRLGQNTEAFF
NA | NA | TRBJ1-1 | TRBV9 | TGTGCCAGCAGCGCCGGTTGGGGCGCCGACACTGAAGCTTTCTTT | CASSAGWGADTEAFF
NA | NA | TRBJ1-2 | TRBV19 | TGTGCCAGTAGTTCGGACACCGTCACATATGGCTACACCTTC | CASSSDTVTYGYTF
once | TRBD2 | TRBJ2-3 | TRBV19 | TGTGCCAGTAGTTCAACCAGACTAGCGGAGAGCACAGATACGCAGTATTTT | CASSSTRLAESTDTQYF
once | NA | TRBJ2-2 | TRBV11-2 | TGTGCCAGCAGCTTAGGTCGCGGGGAGCTGTTTTTT | CASSLGRGELFF
few | TRBD2 | TRBJ2-7 | TRBV7-9 | TGTGCCAGCAGCCTTAGCGGGAGGTTCACCTACGAGCAGTACTTC | CASSLSGRFTYEQYF
few | NA | TRBJ2-1 | TRBV11-2 | TGTGCCAGCGGGAGTCGGAATGAGCAGTTCTTC | CASGSRNEQFF
NA | NA | TRBJ1-1 | TRBV19 | TGTGCCAGTAGTGAGCTGGGAGGGAAGGGCACTGAAGCTTTCTTT | CASSELGGKGTEAFF
NA | NA | TRBJ1-2 | TRBV11-2 | TGTGCCAGCAGCTTAGTACAGGCTAACTATGGCTACACCTTC | CASSLVQANYGYTF
once | NA | TRBJ2-7 | TRBV21-1 | TGTGCCAGTACACTAGCGGGGCCAAACTACGAGCAGTACTTC | CASTLAGPNYEQYF
NA | TRBD1 | TRBJ2-2 | TRBV5-1 | TGCGCCAGCAGCTCCCCCGGACAGGGGTCCACCGGGGAGCTGTTTTTT | CASSSPGQGSTGELFF
NA | TRBD1 | TRBJ1-4 | TRBV7-9 | TGTGCCAGCAGCAAGACAGGGGCGGATGAAAAACTGTTTTTT | CASSKTGADEKLFF
NA | NA | TRBJ2-1 | TRBV9 | TGTGCCAGCAGCGTAGTTCGAGGCCCGATTTACAATGAGCAGTTCTTC | CASSVVRGPIYNEQFF